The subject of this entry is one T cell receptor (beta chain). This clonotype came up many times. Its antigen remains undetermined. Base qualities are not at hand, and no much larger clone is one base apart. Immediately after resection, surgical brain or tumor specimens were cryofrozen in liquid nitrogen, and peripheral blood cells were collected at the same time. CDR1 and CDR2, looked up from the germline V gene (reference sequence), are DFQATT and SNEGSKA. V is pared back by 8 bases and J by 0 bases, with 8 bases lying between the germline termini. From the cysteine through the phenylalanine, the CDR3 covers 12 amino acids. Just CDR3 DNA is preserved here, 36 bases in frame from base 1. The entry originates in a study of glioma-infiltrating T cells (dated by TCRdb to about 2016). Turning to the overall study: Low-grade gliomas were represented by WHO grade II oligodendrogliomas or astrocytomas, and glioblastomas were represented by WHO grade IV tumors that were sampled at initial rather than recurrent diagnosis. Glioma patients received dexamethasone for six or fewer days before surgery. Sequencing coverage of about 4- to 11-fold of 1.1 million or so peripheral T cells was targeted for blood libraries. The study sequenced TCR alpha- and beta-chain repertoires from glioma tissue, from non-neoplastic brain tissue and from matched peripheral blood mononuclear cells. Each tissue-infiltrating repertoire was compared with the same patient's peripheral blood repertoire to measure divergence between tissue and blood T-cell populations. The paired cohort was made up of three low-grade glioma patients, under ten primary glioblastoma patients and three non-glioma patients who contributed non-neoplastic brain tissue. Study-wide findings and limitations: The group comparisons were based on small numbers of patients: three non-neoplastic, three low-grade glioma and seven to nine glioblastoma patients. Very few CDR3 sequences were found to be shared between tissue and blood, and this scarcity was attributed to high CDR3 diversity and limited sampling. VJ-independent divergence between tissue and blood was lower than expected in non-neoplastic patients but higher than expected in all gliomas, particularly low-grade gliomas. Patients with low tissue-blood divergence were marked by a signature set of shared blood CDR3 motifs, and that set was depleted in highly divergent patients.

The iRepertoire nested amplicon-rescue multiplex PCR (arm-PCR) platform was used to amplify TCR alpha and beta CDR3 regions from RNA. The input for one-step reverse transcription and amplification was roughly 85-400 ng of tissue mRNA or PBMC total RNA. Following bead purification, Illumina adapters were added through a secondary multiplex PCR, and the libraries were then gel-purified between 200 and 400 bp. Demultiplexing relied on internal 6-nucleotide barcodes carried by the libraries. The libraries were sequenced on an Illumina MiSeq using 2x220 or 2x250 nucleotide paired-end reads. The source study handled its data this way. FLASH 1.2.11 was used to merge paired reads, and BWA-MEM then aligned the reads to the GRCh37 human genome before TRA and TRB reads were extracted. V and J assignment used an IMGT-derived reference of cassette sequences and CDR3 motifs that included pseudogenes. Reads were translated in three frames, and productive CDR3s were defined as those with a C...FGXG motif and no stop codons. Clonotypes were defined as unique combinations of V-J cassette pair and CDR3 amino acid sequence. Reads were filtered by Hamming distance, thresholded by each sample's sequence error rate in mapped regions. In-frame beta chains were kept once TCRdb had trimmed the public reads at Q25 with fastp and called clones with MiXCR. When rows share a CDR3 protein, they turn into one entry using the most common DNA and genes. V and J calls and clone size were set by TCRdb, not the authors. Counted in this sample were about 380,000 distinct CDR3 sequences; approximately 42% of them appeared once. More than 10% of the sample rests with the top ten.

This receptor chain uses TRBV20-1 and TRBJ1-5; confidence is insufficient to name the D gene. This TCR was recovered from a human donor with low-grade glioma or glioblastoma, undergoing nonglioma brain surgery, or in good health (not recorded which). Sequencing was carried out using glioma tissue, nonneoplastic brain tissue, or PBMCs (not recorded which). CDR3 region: CSYTHSNQPQHF. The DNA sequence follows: TGCAGTTACACCCATAGCAATCAGCCCCAGCATTTT.